This T cell receptor beta chain was captured by sequencing in a study of ipilimumab plus nivolumab after autologous stem cell transplantation. Across the whole study: Both relapsed and primary refractory DLBCL were included.

TCRdb's copy holds only in-frame clones and misses some; the assay was immunoSEQ multiplex PCR. Of approximately 84,000 clones listed, more than 80% are singletons. There are 15 residues in the CDR3. V gave up 5 bases and J gave up 5 bases; unmatched junction bases: 9. Germline CDR1 is SGHAT and CDR2 is FQNNGV. Dosing: nivolumab 3 mg/kg IV, weeks 1, 4, 7, 10, then every two weeks to week 26. This clone was seen only a few times. This clonotype was obtained from a male donor with diffuse large B-cell lymphoma. Sequenced material: PBMCs, taken in a trial of ipilimumab plus nivolumab as post-transplant consolidation. This chain joins TRBV11-2 and TRBJ1-1, with TRBD1 matching over 9 bases. The CDR3 is CASSALTGGGTEAFF. CDR3 in DNA: TGTGCCAGCAGCGCCCTTACAGGGGGCGGGACTGAAGCTTTCTTT.